A selection of T cell receptor beta chains follows, all from one sample in a study of a mutant IDH1 vaccine in newly diagnosed glioma. No antigen has been assigned to these receptors. This table comes from immunoSEQ multiplex PCR, and its TCRdb copy is limited to in-frame clones, with some not included. The sample carries about 48,000 clones, over 65% recorded once. The source material was PBMCs, sampled from a glioma patient whose treatment included an IDH1 peptide vaccine. The receptor set was obtained from a man between 35 and 55 years old with glioma. Both conserved end residues are part of each CDR3. D genes are given only for firm matches. The size entry is marked missing in some rows and otherwise reads once, few, many or a size class.

J gene: TRBJ2-1
CDR3 length: 14
D gene: TRBD1
V gene: TRBV7-6
clone size: once
CDR3 protein: CASSLEQGTREQFF
CDR3 DNA: TGTGCCAGCAGCTTAGAACAGGGGACGAGGGAGCAGTTCTTC

J gene: TRBJ2-1
CDR3 length: 12
D gene: NA
V gene: TRBV7-6
clone size: once
CDR3 protein: CASSLSVNEQFF
CDR3 DNA: TGTGCCAGCAGCTTAAGCGTCAATGAGCAGTTCTTC

J gene: TRBJ2-4
CDR3 length: 18
D gene: NA
V gene: TRBV2
clone size: NA
CDR3 protein: CASSAGTGSGGSKNIQYF
CDR3 DNA: TGTGCCAGCAGCGCCGGGACCGGCTCAGGCGGGTCCAAAAACATTCAGTACTTC

J gene: TRBJ2-3
CDR3 length: 14
D gene: NA
V gene: TRBV29-1
clone size: NA
CDR3 protein: CSVEGGVSTDTQYF
CDR3 DNA: TGCAGCGTTGAAGGCGGAGTTAGCACAGATACGCAGTATTTT

J gene: TRBJ1-2
CDR3 length: 18
D gene: TRBD1
V gene: TRBV14
clone size: NA
CDR3 protein: CASSHRWGGTGLNYGYTF
CDR3 DNA: TGTGCCAGCAGCCACCGGTGGGGCGGGACAGGGCTAAACTATGGCTACACCTTC

J gene: TRBJ2-3
CDR3 length: 14
D gene: NA
V gene: TRBV11-3
clone size: NA
CDR3 protein: CASSLGSSTDTQYF
CDR3 DNA: TGTGCCAGCAGCTTAGGGTCCTCCACAGATACGCAGTATTTT

J gene: TRBJ2-7
CDR3 length: 16
D gene: NA
V gene: TRBV7-9
clone size: NA
CDR3 protein: CASSSPPQGSPYEQYF
CDR3 DNA: TGTGCCAGCAGCTCCCCCCCCCAGGGAAGCCCCTACGAGCAGTACTTC

J gene: TRBJ1-1
CDR3 length: 14
D gene: NA
V gene: TRBV7-9
clone size: once
CDR3 protein: CASSLALANREAFF
CDR3 DNA: TGTGCCAGCAGCTTAGCGCTGGCAAATCGTGAAGCTTTCTTT

J gene: TRBJ2-3
CDR3 length: 17
D gene: NA
V gene: TRBV7-6
clone size: NA
CDR3 protein: CASSAALGGPFGDTQYF
CDR3 DNA: TGTGCCAGCAGCGCCGCACTAGGGGGTCCTTTCGGCGACACGCAGTATTTT

J gene: TRBJ2-2
CDR3 length: 15
D gene: NA
V gene: TRBV4-1
clone size: NA
CDR3 protein: CASSQGDGGPGELFF
CDR3 DNA: TGCGCCAGCAGCCAAGGGGACGGGGGCCCCGGGGAGCTGTTTTTT

J gene: TRBJ2-2
CDR3 length: 23
D gene: TRBD2
V gene: TRBV27
clone size: NA
CDR3 protein: CASSFLAQTIAGVPVGDTGELFF
CDR3 DNA: TGTGCCAGCAGTTTCCTTGCCCAAACTATAGCGGGAGTTCCCGTAGGGGACACCGGGGAGCTGTTTTTT

J gene: TRBJ1-2
CDR3 length: 16
D gene: TRBD1
V gene: TRBV5-1
clone size: NA
CDR3 protein: CASSLDKEGAYYGYTF
CDR3 DNA: TGCGCCAGCAGCTTGGACAAGGAGGGGGCCTACTATGGCTACACCTTC

J gene: TRBJ2-1
CDR3 length: 15
D gene: NA
V gene: TRBV27
clone size: NA
CDR3 protein: CASRSGTDIYNEQFF
CDR3 DNA: TGTGCCAGCAGATCCGGGACGGATATCTACAATGAGCAGTTCTTC

J gene: TRBJ2-3
CDR3 length: 13
D gene: NA
V gene: TRBV7-9
clone size: NA
CDR3 protein: CASSLDTTDTQYF
CDR3 DNA: TGTGCCAGCAGCTTAGACACCACAGATACGCAGTATTTT

J gene: TRBJ1-3
CDR3 length: 17
D gene: NA
V gene: TRBV7-9
clone size: NA
CDR3 protein: CASNGGRGEPSGNTIYF
CDR3 DNA: TGTGCCAGCAATGGGGGGCGTGGGGAACCCTCTGGAAACACCATATATTTT

J gene: TRBJ2-1
CDR3 length: 15
D gene: NA
V gene: TRBV21-1
clone size: NA
CDR3 protein: CASSSRTESHNEQFF
CDR3 DNA: TGTGCCAGCAGCAGCCGGACAGAGAGCCACAATGAGCAGTTCTTC

J gene: TRBJ2-3
CDR3 length: 12
D gene: NA
V gene: TRBV30
clone size: once
CDR3 protein: CAWSVETDTQYF
CDR3 DNA: TGTGCCTGGAGTGTTGAGACAGATACGCAGTATTTT

J gene: TRBJ1-1
CDR3 length: 15
D gene: NA
V gene: TRBV6-5
clone size: NA
CDR3 protein: CASSYSDSINTEAFF
CDR3 DNA: TGTGCCAGCAGTTACTCGGACAGCATTAACACTGAAGCTTTCTTT

J gene: TRBJ1-4
CDR3 length: 13
D gene: NA
V gene: TRBV9
clone size: NA
CDR3 protein: CASSALEEEKLFF
CDR3 DNA: TGTGCCAGCAGCGCATTGGAGGAAGAAAAACTGTTTTTT

J gene: TRBJ2-7
CDR3 length: 15
D gene: TRBD2
V gene: TRBV6-1
clone size: NA
CDR3 protein: CASSIGLAGSYEQYF
CDR3 DNA: TGTGCCAGCAGCATAGGACTAGCGGGATCCTACGAGCAGTACTTC

J gene: TRBJ2-2
CDR3 length: 12
D gene: NA
V gene: TRBV29-1
clone size: NA
CDR3 protein: CSVEGRAGELFF
CDR3 DNA: TGCAGCGTTGAAGGGAGGGCCGGGGAGCTGTTTTTT

J gene: TRBJ1-6
CDR3 length: 13
D gene: TRBD1
V gene: TRBV19
clone size: NA
CDR3 protein: CASSPQGASPLHF
CDR3 DNA: TGTGCCAGTAGCCCGCAGGGGGCCTCACCCCTCCACTTT

J gene: TRBJ2-2
CDR3 length: 15
D gene: NA
V gene: TRBV29-1
clone size: NA
CDR3 protein: CSVALIGANTGELFF
CDR3 DNA: TGCAGCGTTGCCCTCATTGGAGCGAACACCGGGGAGCTGTTTTTT

J gene: TRBJ2-6
CDR3 length: 19
D gene: NA
V gene: TRBV7-2
clone size: NA
CDR3 protein: CASSLDEGFIRPGANVLTF
CDR3 DNA: TGTGCCAGCAGCTTAGATGAGGGCTTCATTAGGCCTGGGGCCAACGTCCTGACTTTC

J gene: TRBJ1-1
CDR3 length: 14
D gene: NA
V gene: TRBV6-5
clone size: NA
CDR3 protein: CASSADIWNTEAFF
CDR3 DNA: TGTGCCAGCAGTGCCGATATCTGGAACACTGAAGCTTTCTTT

J gene: TRBJ2-5
CDR3 length: 19
D gene: TRBD1
V gene: TRBV7-6
clone size: NA
CDR3 protein: CASSPLTGRQGFPQETQYF
CDR3 DNA: TGTGCCAGCAGCCCATTAACAGGGAGACAGGGGTTTCCACAAGAGACCCAGTACTTC

J gene: TRBJ1-1
CDR3 length: 14
D gene: NA
V gene: TRBV9
clone size: NA
CDR3 protein: CASSVGAGSTEAFF
CDR3 DNA: TGTGCCAGCAGCGTAGGCGCAGGATCCACTGAAGCTTTCTTT

J gene: TRBJ2-1
CDR3 length: 14
D gene: TRBD1
V gene: TRBV27
clone size: NA
CDR3 protein: CASRIRGQENEQFF
CDR3 DNA: TGTGCCAGCAGGATCAGGGGGCAGGAGAATGAGCAGTTCTTC

J gene: TRBJ2-5
CDR3 length: 15
D gene: NA
V gene: TRBV15
clone size: NA
CDR3 protein: CATSRDKVSGETQYF
CDR3 DNA: TGTGCCACCAGCAGAGATAAAGTATCTGGCGAGACCCAGTACTTC

J gene: TRBJ2-3
CDR3 length: 16
D gene: NA
V gene: TRBV7-9
clone size: NA
CDR3 protein: CASSSLRRGPTDTQYF
CDR3 DNA: TGTGCCAGCAGCTCCCTTAGGCGGGGACCCACAGATACGCAGTATTTT

J gene: TRBJ1-5
CDR3 length: 13
D gene: NA
V gene: TRBV30
clone size: few
CDR3 protein: CAWSLGVGQPQHF
CDR3 DNA: TGTGCCTGGAGTCTGGGGGTTGGTCAGCCCCAGCATTTT

J gene: TRBJ1-2
CDR3 length: 15
D gene: NA
V gene: TRBV19
clone size: NA
CDR3 protein: CASSKVLVGNYGYTF
CDR3 DNA: TGTGCCAGTAGTAAGGTCTTGGTGGGGAACTATGGCTACACCTTC

J gene: TRBJ2-1
CDR3 length: 14
D gene: TRBD2
V gene: TRBV5-1
clone size: NA
CDR3 protein: CASSWTSRMTEQFF
CDR3 DNA: TGCGCCAGCAGCTGGACTAGTAGGATGACCGAGCAGTTCTTC

J gene: TRBJ1-2
CDR3 length: 17
D gene: NA
V gene: TRBV9
clone size: NA
CDR3 protein: CASSVAGRDVSNYGYTF
CDR3 DNA: TGTGCCAGCAGCGTAGCGGGCAGGGATGTTTCTAACTATGGCTACACCTTC

J gene: TRBJ2-1
CDR3 length: 11
D gene: NA
V gene: TRBV6-5
clone size: NA
CDR3 protein: CARGTLNEQFF
CDR3 DNA: TGTGCCAGAGGGACCTTGAATGAGCAGTTCTTC

J gene: TRBJ1-1
CDR3 length: 15
D gene: NA
V gene: TRBV27
clone size: NA
CDR3 protein: CASSLTGIGNTEAFF
CDR3 DNA: TGTGCCAGCAGTTTAACGGGAATCGGGAACACTGAAGCTTTCTTT

J gene: TRBJ2-6
CDR3 length: 17
D gene: NA
V gene: TRBV5-1
clone size: NA
CDR3 protein: CASSATAVSSGANVLTF
CDR3 DNA: TGCGCCAGCAGCGCTACGGCCGTAAGCTCTGGGGCCAACGTCCTGACTTTC

J gene: TRBJ1-3
CDR3 length: 16
D gene: TRBD1
V gene: TRBV5-1
clone size: NA
CDR3 protein: CASSLPTGEAGNTIYF
CDR3 DNA: TGCGCCAGCAGCTTGCCGACAGGGGAGGCTGGAAACACCATATATTTT

J gene: TRBJ2-1
CDR3 length: 13
D gene: TRBD1
V gene: TRBV5-1
clone size: NA
CDR3 protein: CASWDSPYNEQFF
CDR3 DNA: TGCGCCAGCTGGGACAGTCCATACAATGAGCAGTTCTTC

J gene: TRBJ2-5
CDR3 length: 14
D gene: TRBD2
V gene: TRBV4-3
clone size: NA
CDR3 protein: CASSPRAGGETQYF
CDR3 DNA: TGCGCCAGCAGCCCCCGGGCGGGAGGAGAGACCCAGTACTTC

J gene: TRBJ1-1
CDR3 length: 12
D gene: NA
V gene: TRBV11-3
clone size: few
CDR3 protein: CASSFSGTEAFF
CDR3 DNA: TGTGCCAGCAGCTTTTCTGGCACTGAAGCTTTCTTT

J gene: TRBJ2-6
CDR3 length: 20
D gene: TRBD2
V gene: TRBV5-4
clone size: NA
CDR3 protein: CASSLGLAGGAPSGANVLTF
CDR3 DNA: TGTGCCAGCAGCTTGGGACTAGCGGGAGGGGCCCCGTCTGGGGCCAACGTCCTGACTTTC

J gene: TRBJ2-7
CDR3 length: 13
D gene: TRBD2
V gene: TRBV11-2
clone size: NA
CDR3 protein: CASSSSGTGEQYF
CDR3 DNA: TGTGCCAGCAGTTCTAGCGGGACGGGAGAGCAGTACTTC